Listed below are T cell receptor beta chains from one sample, sequenced in a study of T cells in Graves' hyperthyroidism and ophthalmopathy. A single record per CDR3 protein comes from TCRdb applying MiXCR to the multiplex PCR reads. The data hold fewer than 400,000 distinct CDR3 sequences, with about 15% observed a single time. The sequencing sample was made of blood. The receptors come from a young man with Graves' hyperthyroidism. Each CDR3 is given without its conserved first and last residue. Each record gives: CDR3 protein, V gene, J gene, D gene. The D gene is left open where the match is weak.

AWGPRGSPLH,TRBV30,TRBJ1-6,.
ASSKQGNTEAF,TRBV2,TRBJ1-1,.
ASTLPGAYEQY,TRBV7-8,TRBJ2-7,.
ASRTGTGGYTHEQY,TRBV28,TRBJ2-7,TRBD1
ASSLRSSERAAYNEQF,TRBV7-9,TRBJ2-1,.
ASSSQRVGANVLT,TRBV7-9,TRBJ2-6,.
ACGGPKSYEQY,TRBV6-2/TRBV6-3,TRBJ2-7,.
ASSLFGVLNEQF,TRBV19,TRBJ2-1,.
ASSGRYTGELF,TRBV6-1,TRBJ2-2,.
ASSLDGYSTEAF,TRBV5-1,TRBJ1-1,.
SALSGRTTREQF,TRBV20-1,TRBJ2-1,TRBD2
ASTQALSYEQY,TRBV2,TRBJ2-7,.
ASSPLRGLAGTDTQY,TRBV28,TRBJ2-3,TRBD2
ASSRIVAGGETQY,TRBV2,TRBJ2-5,TRBD2
ASVTGGAGNTIY,TRBV2,TRBJ1-3,.